The present T cell receptor beta chain was sequenced within a study of T-cell reconstitution after alpha-beta-depleted transplantation in children. Construction of the TCRbeta library involved unique molecular identifiers. Each CDR3 protein is one row after TCRdb ran MiXCR on the PCR reads. The table includes 490,000 or so distinct CDR3 sequences, approximately 13% detected once. This clonotype was seen more than once but under ten times. CDR1 SGHTA and CDR2 FQGNSA come from the germline V gene. The CDR3 runs to 14 residues. V lost 4 bases and J lost 6, with 16 bases in between. The TCR comes from a human donor who donated a stem cell graft to a child with combined immunodeficiency. This sample comprised PBMCs from the stem cell graft donor, obtained from the stem cell graft. The chain joins TRBV7-2 to TRBJ2-7; the D gene could be TRBD1 or TRBD2 (5 bases each). The CDR3 nucleotides are TGTGCCAGCAGCTCCCGGGACGGTCCTATCGAGCAGTACTTC. It translates to CASSSRDGPIEQYF. The full variable domain, with the rest looked up from reference TRBV7-2 and TRBJ2-7, is GAGVSQSPSNKVTEKGKDVELRCDPISGHTALYWYRQSLGQGLEFLIYFQGNSAPDKSGLPSDRFSAERTGGSVSTLTIQRTQQEDSAVYLCASSSRDGPIEQYFGPGTRLTVT.